Below are 22 T cell receptor beta chains sequenced from a single sample in a study of OX40 agonist ivuxolimab in advanced cancers. The method was immunoSEQ multiplex PCR; TCRdb's version includes in-frame clones alone and lacks a portion of them. The table shows around 68,000 clones, with roughly 91% occurring only once. Sequenced material: CD4+ or CD8+ T cells sorted from blood, taken in a trial of the OX40 agonist ivuxolimab. The receptors were gathered from an adult with an advanced solid tumor such as melanoma, head and neck, liver or kidney cancer.

V gene TRBV30 combines with J gene TRBJ2-7; D uncertain. There are 11 residues in the CDR3. Trimming cost V 5 bases and J 2 bases, with 7 bases left between them. Germline CDR1 and CDR2: GTSNPN and SVGIG (reference sequence). The CDR3 DNA reads TGTGCCTGGGGCATACCCTACGAGCAGTACTTC. It yields the protein CAWGIPYEQYF.

With regard to this clone: Other DNA sequences from this sample encode an identical CDR3 as well. The chain combines TRBV6-4 with TRBJ2-7; D ambiguous. The CDR3 loop spans 13 amino acids. Trimming shortened V by 6 bases and J by 3 bases, and 12 bases separated the two germline ends. Germline-derived CDR1 and CDR2 are MRHNA and SNTAGT. For the CDR3, the DNA is TGTGCCAGCAGCTATGACCGAGGCTACGAGCAGTACTTC. Amino acid sequence: CASSYDRGYEQYF.

V is TRBV7-8 and J is TRBJ1-1, with unresolved D. V lost 6 bases to trimming and J lost 4 bases, with 9 bases between them. Germline-derived CDR1 and CDR2 are SGHVS and FQNEAQ. The CDR3 extends over 12 amino acids. The DNA for the CDR3 is TGTGCCAGCAGTCTACATCTCACTGAAGCTTTCTTT. It yields the protein CASSLHLTEAFF.

This chain joins TRBV7-9 and TRBJ1-5; TRBD1 might be the D (5 bases). V was pared by 1 base and J by 7 bases, with 8 bases between. The CDR3 runs to 13 residues. The germline gives CDR1 SEHNR, CDR2 FQNEAQ (reference sequence). CDR3 sequence reads: CASSLGGVQPQHF. The CDR3 bases are TGTGCCAGCAGCTTAGGAGGGGTCCAGCCCCAGCATTTT.

The rearrangement joins TRBV10-2 to TRBJ1-1, with 8 bases that match TRBD1. After removal of 8 bases from V and 11 bases from J, the junction contained 10 bases not matched to a gene. Per germline, CDR1 WSHSY and CDR2 SAAADI. The CDR3 sequence is 12 residues long. CDR3 coding DNA: TGCGCCAGCCTCAACCCTCCAGGGGGCGCTTTCTTT. Its translation: CASLNPPGGAFF.

The sample holds one count of this clone. This chain links TRBV29-1 with TRBJ2-3; the D gene is possibly TRBD2 (5 bases). The ends were cut back, 0 bases at V and 1 base at J, with 14 bases in the middle. The length of the CDR3 is 16 residues. CDR1 and CDR2 from the germline V gene are SQVTM and ANQGSEA. This CDR3 is CSVEDRPGLGTDTQYF. CDR3 bases: TGCAGCGTTGAAGATCGGCCGGGGTTGGGCACAGATACGCAGTATTTT.

The rearrangement uses TRBV19 and TRBJ2-7; D might be TRBD1 (5 bases). The CDR3 is made up of 14 amino acids. The V gene lost 3 bases and the J gene lost 5 bases, with 14 bases spanning the gap. Germline assignment: CDR1 LNHDA and CDR2 SQIVND (reference sequence). This CDR3 is CASSMGQGLDEQYF. DNA for the CDR3: TGTGCCAGTAGTATGGGCCAGGGATTAGACGAGCAGTACTTC.

The CDR3 sequence is CASSIGQETQYF. CDR3 nucleotide sequence: TGTGCCAGTAGTATAGGTCAAGAGACCCAGTACTTC. The rearrangement links TRBV19 to TRBJ2-5; D not resolved. Germline values: CDR1 LNHDA, CDR2 SQIVND (reference sequence). This CDR3 region has 12 residues. The V gene lost 1 base and the J gene lost 2 bases, with 2 bases spanning the gap. The whole variable domain, filled in from reference TRBV19 and TRBJ2-5, reads DGGITQSPKYLFRKEGQNVTLSCEQNLNHDAMYWYRQDPGQGLRLIYYSQIVNDFQKGDIAEGYSVSREKKESFPLTVTSAQKNPTAFYLCASSIGQETQYFGPGTRLLVL.

This chain links TRBV7-9 with TRBJ2-1, with TRBD2 matching over 13 bases. The CDR3 is 16 residues long. Per the germline V gene, CDR1 is SEHNR and CDR2 is FQNEAQ (reference sequence). V was clipped by 5 bases and J by 12 bases; unmatched bases: 13. The CDR3 sequence: CASSTTSGGPLVGQFF. As DNA, the CDR3 is TGTGCCAGCAGCACGACTAGCGGGGGGCCCCTGGTGGGGCAGTTCTTC.

This chain connects TRBV18 to TRBJ2-5; D gene unclear. Germline V gene sequence: CDR1 KGHSH, CDR2 LQKENI. The CDR3 consists of 12 residues. Trimming cost V 3 bases and J 5 bases, with 7 bases left between them. The DNA for the CDR3 is TGTGCCAGCTCACCTACTCGGGAGACCCAGTACTTC. Amino acids: CASSPTRETQYF.

V and J are TRBV18 and TRBJ1-5; 8 bases align to TRBD1. The J segment lost 1 base and the V segment lost 4 bases, leaving 3 bases of the junction unmatched. CDR3 length: 15 amino acids. CDR1 is KGHSH and CDR2 is LQKENI in the germline V gene. The DNA for the CDR3 is TGTGCCAGCTCACAGGACAGGGCCAGCAATCAGCCCCAGCATTTT. As protein: CASSQDRASNQPQHF.

V and J are TRBV11-1 and TRBJ2-2, with 9 bases matching TRBD2. V lost 5 bases and J lost 1; bases outside the gene matches: 14. The CDR3 runs to 19 residues. Germline CDR1 SGHAT, CDR2 FQDESV (reference sequence). The CDR3, as DNA: TGTGCCAGCAGCCTTAGTGGGCTAGCGGGGTTTATGAACACCGGGGAGCTGTTTTTT. It encodes CASSLSGLAGFMNTGELFF.

This clone has a single count. V is TRBV5-4 and J is TRBJ1-4; a weak D match, TRBD1 (5 bases). This CDR3 has 16 residues. Germline lookup yields CDR1 SGHNT and CDR2 YYREEE (reference sequence). V lost 4 bases, J lost 0 bases, and 13 bases lay in between. The DNA for the CDR3 is TGTGCCAGCAGCCTGGACTTAGGGGCAACTAATGAAAAACTGTTTTTT. Amino acids: CASSLDLGATNEKLFF.

The gene calls are TRBV6-5 and TRBJ1-6; D unclear. This CDR3 comprises 12 residues. V dropped 5 bases and J dropped 5 bases, with 4 bases sitting between them. The germline V gene has CDR1 MNHEY and CDR2 SVGAGI. The CDR3 region is CASSTHNSPLHF. The CDR3 coding sequence is TGTGCCAGCAGTACCCATAATTCACCCCTCCACTTT.

The chain joins TRBV30 to TRBJ2-3; D gene unclear. CDR3 length: 12 amino acids. Germline V gene data show CDR1 as GTSNPN and CDR2 as SVGIG (reference sequence). With 0 bases removed from V and 7 bases from J, the gap between germline ends came to 8 bases. CDR3 region: CAWSVSVNTQYF. The CDR3 DNA sequence: TGTGCCTGGAGTGTTAGTGTGAATACGCAGTATTTT.

This chain connects TRBV19 to TRBJ2-3; 9 bases are shared with TRBD1. Looked up from germline, CDR1 is LNHDA and CDR2 is SQIVND (reference sequence). V gave up 4 bases and J gave up 3 bases; unmatched junction bases: 5. There are 15 residues in the CDR3. The CDR3, as DNA: TGTGCCAGTAGTACGACAGGACAGGGGACAGATACGCAGTATTTT. Residues: CASSTTGQGTDTQYF.

V and J are TRBV4-3 and TRBJ1-3, with D tentatively TRBD1 (5 bases). The CDR3 length is 18 residues. Trimming left V 0 bases short and J 0 bases short, with 15 bases between. Looked up from germline, CDR1 is LGHNA and CDR2 is YSLEER. The CDR3 region has the DNA TGCGCCAGCAGCCAAGATATCGGGACCCAAAGCTCTGGAAACACCATATATTTT. Its translation: CASSQDIGTQSSGNTIYF.

The chain employs TRBV5-1 and TRBJ2-5; either TRBD1 or TRBD2 may fit D (5 bases each). Germline CDR1 is SGHRS and CDR2 is YFSETQ. The CDR3 is made up of 15 amino acids. V lost 4 bases and J lost 4, with 17 bases in between. The CDR3 coding sequence is TGCGCCAGCAGCCGGACCGGGACCCATGGAGAGACCCAGTACTTC. This translates into CASSRTGTHGETQYF. Looking up the rest from reference TRBV5-1 and TRBJ2-5 gives the full variable domain: KAGVTQTPRYLIKTRGQQVTLSCSPISGHRSVSWYQQTPGQGLQFLFEYFSETQRNKGNFPGRFSGRQFSNSRSEMNVSTLELGDSALYLCASSRTGTHGETQYFGPGTRLLVL.

This sequence joins TRBV30 and TRBJ1-2; 7 nucleotides agree with TRBD1. The CDR3 is 19 residues long. Germline CDR1 GTSNPN, CDR2 SVGIG (reference sequence). Germline trimming cut 4 bases from V and 0 bases from J; bases unmatched to any gene: 20. CDR3 DNA: TGTGCCTGGATCAGAAGGGGGCTCGACAGCCTAAAAGCTAACTATGGCTACACCTTC. The encoded protein is CAWIRRGLDSLKANYGYTF.

This rearrangement joins TRBV5-4 to TRBJ2-2, with 9 bases aligning to TRBD2. Germline CDR1 and CDR2: SGHNT and YYREEE (reference sequence). This CDR3 has 17 amino acids. V dropped 4 bases and J dropped 0; count of bases not matched to a gene: 7. CDR3 residues: CASSPRGGGANTGELFF. For the CDR3, the DNA is TGTGCCAGCAGCCCAAGGGGCGGGGGGGCGAACACCGGGGAGCTGTTTTTT.

The rearrangement uses TRBV11-2 and TRBJ1-1; 8 bases are shared with TRBD1. The CDR3 sequence is 18 residues long. CDR1 SGHAT and CDR2 FQNNGV come from the germline V gene. V gave up 1 base and J gave up 1 base; unmatched junction bases: 11. CDR3 bases: TGTGCCAGCAGCTTAGGGGCGGTCAGGGGGCGTCGGAACACTGAAGCTTTCTTT. It is translated as CASSLGAVRGRRNTEAFF.

The chain recombines TRBV19 with TRBJ1-3; D not certain. Germline loops: CDR1 LNHDA, CDR2 SQIVND (reference sequence). The CDR3 runs 14 residues. V gave up 6 bases and J gave up 0 bases, with 9 bases separating them. CDR3 nucleotides: TGTGCCAGTAGACCTCAGATCTCTGGAAACACCATATATTTT. It encodes CASRPQISGNTIYF.